This T cell receptor (beta chain) was sequenced for a study of blood T cell repertoires in COVID-19. Turning to the study itself: Samples representing acute and convalescent COVID-19 were sourced from the United States, Italy and Spain.

The CDR3 has 16 residues. The germline CDR1 and CDR2 sequences are MNHEY and SMNVEV (reference sequence). Trimming took 4 bases from V and 1 from J; bases not matched to a gene: 8. The data were produced by immunoSEQ multiplex PCR, yet TCRdb's version contains in-frame clones alone and is incomplete. The sample lists 300,000 to 400,000 clones; around 85% were seen once. Adults between roughly 18 and 89 years of age took part from 20 to 25 US areas. The specimen sequenced was PBMCs or T cells enriched from blood (not recorded which). The chain joins TRBV27 to TRBJ2-3; 7 positions agree with TRBD2. The TCR was taken from a middle-aged woman with acute COVID-19. The DNA for the CDR3 is TGTGCCAGCAGTTCCGCCCGACTAGCACGCACAGATACGCAGTATTTT. Translating gives CASSSARLARTDTQYF.